This TCR beta chain is drawn from a study of blood T cells in healthy people across ages. Regarding the study as a whole: Per-million-T-cell TCR beta diversity fell roughly linearly with age.

Comments on this clonotype: Its antigen is not identified.

The V gene lost 0 bases and the J gene lost 8 bases, with 17 bases spanning the gap. Germline V CDR1 and CDR2: SGDLS, YYNGEE. There are 15 residues in the CDR3. Roughly 10 milliliters of peripheral blood were drawn from each donor. PBMCs numbering at least 6.5 million were isolated per sample. Total RNA, at least 5.5 micrograms per sample, came from PBMCs. A second PCR, run for 7 to 11 cycles, used a sample-barcoded 5' primer plus a J-beta primer mix. TCRdb reanalysed the 5' RACE reads using MiXCR and keeps one entry per CDR3 protein. The data contain under 2,000,000 distinct CDR3 sequences, about 49% of them singletons.

The material sequenced was blood. The clonotype comes from a woman aged 40-49 years in good health. The chain is built from TRBV9 and TRBJ1-2; tentative D call: TRBD1 (6 bases). The CDR3: CASSVEQGPGDGYTF. The CDR3 bases are TGTGCCAGCAGCGTAGAGCAGGGGCCAGGGGACGGCTACACCTTC.